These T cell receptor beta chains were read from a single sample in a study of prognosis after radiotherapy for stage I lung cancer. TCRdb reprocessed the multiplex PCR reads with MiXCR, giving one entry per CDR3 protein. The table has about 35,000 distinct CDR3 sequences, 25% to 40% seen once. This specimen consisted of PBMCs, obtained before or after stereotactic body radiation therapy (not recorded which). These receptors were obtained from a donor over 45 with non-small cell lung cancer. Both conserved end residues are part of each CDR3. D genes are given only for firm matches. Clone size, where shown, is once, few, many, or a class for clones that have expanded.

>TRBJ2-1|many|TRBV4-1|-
CASSRDPDNEQFF
TGCGCCAGCAGTCGCGACCCGGACAATGAGCAGTTCTTC
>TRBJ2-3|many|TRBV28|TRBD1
CASSSYRGPSTDTQYF
TGTGCCAGCAGTTCCTACAGGGGGCCGAGCACAGATACGCAGTATTTT
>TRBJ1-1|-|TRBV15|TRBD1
CATSREGQGGTEAFF
TGTGCCACCAGCAGGGAAGGGCAGGGGGGCACTGAAGCTTTCTTT
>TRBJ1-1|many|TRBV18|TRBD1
CASQGGPDTEAFF
TGTGCCAGCCAGGGGGGCCCGGACACTGAAGCTTTCTTT
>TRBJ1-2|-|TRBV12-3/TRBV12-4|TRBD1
CASSLDRWDYYGYTF
TGTGCCAGCAGCTTGGACAGGTGGGATTACTATGGCTACACCTTC
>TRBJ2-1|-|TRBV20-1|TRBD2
CSARDSDQWREHEQFF
TGCAGTGCTAGAGATTCCGATCAGTGGCGGGAGCATGAGCAGTTCTTC
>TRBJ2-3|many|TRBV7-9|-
CASSLVGVGPDTQYF
TGTGCCAGCAGCTTGGTCGGGGTGGGGCCAGATACGCAGTATTTT
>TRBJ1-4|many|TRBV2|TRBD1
CASREGTGSNEKLFF
TGTGCCAGCAGGGAGGGGACAGGGTCTAATGAAAAACTGTTTTTT
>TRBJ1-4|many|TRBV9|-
CASSVEEGALFF
TGTGCCAGCAGCGTAGAGGAAGGGGCCCTGTTTTTT
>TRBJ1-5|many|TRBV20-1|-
CSARGEGDQSQHF
TGCAGTGCTAGGGGGGAAGGGGATCAGTCCCAGCATTTT
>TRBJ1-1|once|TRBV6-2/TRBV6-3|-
CASSGWDTNTEAFF
TGTGCCAGCAGCGGGTGGGACACGAACACTGAAGCTTTCTTT
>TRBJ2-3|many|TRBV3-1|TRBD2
CASTGGGDTQYF
TGTGCCAGCACCGGGGGGGGTGATACGCAGTATTTT
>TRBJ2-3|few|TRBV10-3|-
CAISGGGATDTQYF
TGTGCCATCAGTGGGGGGGGGGCCACGGATACGCAGTATTTT
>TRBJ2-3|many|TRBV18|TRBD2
CASSPGGGATDTQYF
TGTGCCAGCTCACCTGGCGGGGGGGCCACAGATACGCAGTATTTT
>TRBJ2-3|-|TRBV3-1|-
CASSLRGYPDTQYF
TGTGCCAGCAGCCTCCGGGGCTACCCAGATACGCAGTATTTT
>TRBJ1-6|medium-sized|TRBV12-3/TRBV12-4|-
CASSLGGGRSPLHF
TGTGCCAGCAGTTTAGGGGGGGGCCGGTCACCCCTCCACTTT
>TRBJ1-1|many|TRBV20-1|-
CSAPGRETAEAFF
TGCAGTGCTCCCGGCAGGGAAACGGCTGAAGCTTTCTTT
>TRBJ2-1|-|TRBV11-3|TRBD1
CASSTTGGSEQFF
TGTGCCAGCAGCACCACAGGGGGTAGTGAGCAGTTCTTC
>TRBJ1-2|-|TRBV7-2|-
CASSGLAESSYGYTF
TGTGCCAGCAGCGGTTTAGCGGAATCTAGCTATGGCTACACCTTC
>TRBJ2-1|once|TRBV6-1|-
CASIRAVGPNEQFF
TGTGCCAGCATTAGAGCGGTGGGCCCAAATGAGCAGTTCTTC
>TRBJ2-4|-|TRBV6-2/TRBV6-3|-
CASSRSEVNIQYF
TGTGCCAGCAGTCGTAGCGAGGTCAACATTCAGTACTTC
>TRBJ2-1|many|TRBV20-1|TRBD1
CSAPQGQGYMDNEQFF
TGCAGTGCCCCCCAAGGACAGGGATATATGGACAATGAGCAGTTCTTC
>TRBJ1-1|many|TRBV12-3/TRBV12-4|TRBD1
CASSKTGMNTEAFF
TGTGCCAGCTCCAAGACAGGGATGAACACTGAAGCTTTCTTT
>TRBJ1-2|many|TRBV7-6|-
CASSLGGGNDYTF
TGTGCCAGCAGCTTAGGGGGAGGAAATGACTACACCTTC
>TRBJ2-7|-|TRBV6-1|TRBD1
CASKSGTGGYEQYF
TGTGCCAGCAAATCCGGGACAGGGGGGTACGAGCAGTACTTC
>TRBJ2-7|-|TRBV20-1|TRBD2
CSATRYGGSSYEQYF
TGCAGTGCCACTAGGTATGGCGGGAGCTCCTACGAGCAGTACTTC
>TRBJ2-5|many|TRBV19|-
CASKPTDQETQYF
TGTGCCAGCAAACCGACAGACCAAGAGACCCAGTACTTC
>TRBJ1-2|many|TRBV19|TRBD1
CASSVPGTGGVRGYTF
TGTGCCAGTAGTGTACCCGGGACAGGGGGAGTAAGAGGCTACACCTTC
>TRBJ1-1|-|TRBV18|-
CASSPDWVQNTEAFF
TGTGCCAGCTCACCCGATTGGGTCCAGAACACTGAAGCTTTCTTT
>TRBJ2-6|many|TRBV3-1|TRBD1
CASSPSFGRGLGANVLTF
TGTGCCAGCAGCCCGAGTTTTGGCAGGGGGCTTGGGGCCAACGTCCTGACTTTC